The subject of this entry is one T cell receptor (beta chain). V lost 0 bases and J lost 8, with 16 bases in between. This CDR3 contains 16 residues. CDR1 and CDR2 from the germline V gene are MGHRA and YSYEKL. The table came from immunoSEQ multiplex PCR; TCRdb's copy has only in-frame clones and leaves some out. The sample contains about 200,000 clones, approximately 82% of which appear only once. This sample was taken from a study of blood T cell repertoires in COVID-19. Turning to the study itself: Samples taken during acute and convalescent COVID-19 were collected in the United States, Italy and Spain.

This chain uses TRBV4-1 with TRBJ1-4; D gene uncertain. The sequence was collected from a human donor in a cohort sampled during active COVID-19. The sequencing input was peripheral blood. The CDR3 coding sequence is TGCGCCAGCAGCCAAGATTCTGGGCCCGGTCGGGAAAAACTGTTTTTT. It encodes CASSQDSGPGREKLFF.